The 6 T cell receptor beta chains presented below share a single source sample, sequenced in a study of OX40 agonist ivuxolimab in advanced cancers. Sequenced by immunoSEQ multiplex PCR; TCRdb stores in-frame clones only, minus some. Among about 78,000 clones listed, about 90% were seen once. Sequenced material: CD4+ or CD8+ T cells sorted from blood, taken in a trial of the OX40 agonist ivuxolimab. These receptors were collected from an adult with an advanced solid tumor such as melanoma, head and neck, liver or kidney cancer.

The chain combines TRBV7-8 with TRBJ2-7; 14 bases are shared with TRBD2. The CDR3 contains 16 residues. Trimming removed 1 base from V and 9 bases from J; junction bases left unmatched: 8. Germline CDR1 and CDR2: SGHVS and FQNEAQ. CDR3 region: CASSLGTSGRSVGQYF. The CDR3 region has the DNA TGTGCCAGCAGCTTAGGGACTAGCGGGAGGTCGGTGGGGCAGTACTTC. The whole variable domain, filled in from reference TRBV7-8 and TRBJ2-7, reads GAGVSQSPRYKVAKRGQDVALRCDPISGHVSLFWYQQALGQGPEFLTYFQNEAQLDKSGLPSDRFFAERPEGSVSTLKIQRTQQEDSAVYLCASSLGTSGRSVGQYFGPGTRLTVT.

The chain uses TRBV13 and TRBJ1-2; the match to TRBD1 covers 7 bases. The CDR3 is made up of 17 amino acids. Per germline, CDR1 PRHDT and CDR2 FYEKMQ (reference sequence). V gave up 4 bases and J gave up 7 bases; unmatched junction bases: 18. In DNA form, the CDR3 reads TGTGCCAGCAGCTCGAGGTTCGGCAGGGGGGGACCTCTTGGCTACACCTTC. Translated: CASSSRFGRGGPLGYTF.

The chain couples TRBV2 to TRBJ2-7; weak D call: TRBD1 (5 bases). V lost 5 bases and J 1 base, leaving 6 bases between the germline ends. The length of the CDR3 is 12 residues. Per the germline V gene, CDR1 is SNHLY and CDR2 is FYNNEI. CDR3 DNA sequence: TGTGCCAGCAGTTACAGGTCCTACGAGCAGTACTTC. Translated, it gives CASSYRSYEQYF.

The CDR3 nucleotides are TGCCCCTCGACTAGCCACGGAGAAGAGACCCAGTACTTC. It yields the protein CPSTSHGEETQYF. The chain uses TRBV10-1 and TRBJ2-5; 7 bases agree with TRBD2. Germline CDR1 reads WNHNN; CDR2 reads SYGVQD (reference sequence). The CDR3 is 13 residues long.

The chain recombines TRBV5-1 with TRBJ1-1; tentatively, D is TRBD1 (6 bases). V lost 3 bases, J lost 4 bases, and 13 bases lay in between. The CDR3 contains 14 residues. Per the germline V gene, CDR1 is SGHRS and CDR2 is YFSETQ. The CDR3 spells CASSSTGTSTEAFF. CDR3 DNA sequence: TGCGCCAGCAGCTCTACAGGGACCTCCACTGAAGCTTTCTTT.

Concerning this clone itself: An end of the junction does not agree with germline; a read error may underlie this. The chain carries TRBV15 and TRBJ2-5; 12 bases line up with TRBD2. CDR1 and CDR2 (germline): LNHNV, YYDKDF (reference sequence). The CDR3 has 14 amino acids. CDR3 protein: CATSRDVLAGGPNF. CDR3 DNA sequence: TGTGCCACCAGCAGAGATGTACTAGCGGGAGGTCCGAACTTC.